These T cell receptor beta chains were read from a single sample in a study of resident and recirculating memory T cells in vitiligo. TCRdb's table, derived via immunoSEQ multiplex PCR, lists solely in-frame clones and lacks some. Of tens of thousands of clones in the sample, 92% were seen once. Sequenced sample: blood. These receptors originate from a male donor with vitiligo. Both conserved end residues are part of each CDR3. The D gene is left open where the match is weak. Only part of the rows carry a size: once, few, many, or a class if the clone is expanded.

clone size	D gene	V gene	J gene	CDR3 protein	CDR3 DNA
.	TRBD2	TRBV30	TRBJ2-7	CAWAYGGSAYEQYF	TGTGCCTGGGCTTATGGCGGGAGTGCCTACGAGCAGTACTTC
.	.	TRBV18	TRBJ1-4	CASSPRGRVATNEKLFF	TGTGCCAGCTCACCAAGGGGGAGAGTTGCAACTAATGAAAAACTGTTTTTT
.	.	TRBV4-1	TRBJ2-1	CASSQGMVAWDNEQFF	TGCGCCAGCAGCCAAGGGATGGTAGCATGGGACAATGAGCAGTTCTTC
.	TRBD2	TRBV11-2	TRBJ2-7	CASSLELAASSQYF	TGTGCCAGCAGCTTAGAACTAGCGGCTTCTTCGCAGTACTTC
.	TRBD2	TRBV11-3	TRBJ2-3	CASSPLAGSPDTQYF	TGTGCCAGCAGCCCGCTAGCGGGCTCCCCAGATACGCAGTATTTT
.	TRBD1	TRBV10-3	TRBJ2-7	CAISLRTGVGTEQYF	TGTGCCATCAGCCTCCGGACAGGGGTGGGGACGGAGCAGTACTTC
.	.	TRBV19	TRBJ2-7	CASSIDLLGVEQYF	TGTGCCAGTAGTATAGATCTATTAGGGGTCGAGCAGTACTTC
once	.	TRBV14	TRBJ2-7	CASSLVGILEQYF	TGTGCCAGCAGCCTCGTCGGGATTCTGGAGCAGTACTTC
.	TRBD2	TRBV9	TRBJ2-3	CASSVTSASDTQYF	TGTGCCAGCAGCGTGACTAGCGCCTCAGATACGCAGTATTTT
.	TRBD1	TRBV6-1	TRBJ1-2	CASSVDGTGGLYGYTF	TGTGCCAGCAGTGTAGACGGGACAGGGGGCCTTTATGGCTACACCTTC
.	.	TRBV5-1	TRBJ1-4	CASSLGANEKLFF	TGCGCCAGCAGCTTGGGAGCGAATGAAAAACTGTTTTTT
.	.	TRBV7-8	TRBJ1-2	CASSFDRNYGYTF	TGTGCCAGCAGCTTCGACAGAAACTATGGCTACACCTTC
.	TRBD1	TRBV7-3	TRBJ1-1	CASSSRTGLNTEAFF	TGTGCCAGCAGCTCCAGGACAGGCCTGAACACTGAAGCTTTCTTT
once	TRBD2	TRBV9	TRBJ2-7	CASGPLASGTYEQYF	TGTGCCAGCGGGCCCCTAGCTAGCGGGACCTACGAGCAGTACTTC
.	.	TRBV30	TRBJ2-7	CAWSDSGYPYEQYF	TGTGCCTGGAGTGACTCGGGATACCCCTACGAGCAGTACTTC
.	TRBD1	TRBV7-9	TRBJ1-2	CASSLTRDSNYGYTF	TGTGCCAGCAGCTTAACGCGGGACAGTAACTATGGCTACACCTTC
once	TRBD2	TRBV5-1	TRBJ2-7	CASSLASPLAGVPYEQYF	TGCGCCAGCAGCTTGGCCAGTCCCCTTGCGGGAGTTCCTTACGAGCAGTACTTC
.	TRBD2	TRBV7-9	TRBJ2-3	CAGAGGPDTQYF	TGTGCCGGGGCGGGGGGACCAGATACGCAGTATTTT
.	TRBD1	TRBV2	TRBJ2-1	CASSGDRGSYNEQFF	TGTGCCAGCAGTGGAGACAGGGGGTCCTACAATGAGCAGTTCTTC
.	.	TRBV15	TRBJ2-5	CATSRGGETQYF	TGTGCCACCAGCAGAGGGGGCGAGACCCAGTACTTC
.	.	TRBV2	TRBJ2-7	CASGLTERSYEQYF	TGTGCCAGCGGTTTAACAGAGAGATCCTACGAGCAGTACTTC
.	TRBD1	TRBV5-5	TRBJ2-1	CASSPRGLYSNEQFF	TGTGCCAGCAGCCCCAGGGGGCTTTACTCCAATGAGCAGTTCTTC
.	TRBD1	TRBV18	TRBJ1-2	CASSPGTGEGYTF	TGTGCCAGCTCACCTGGGACAGGGGAAGGCTACACCTTC
.	TRBD1	TRBV11-2	TRBJ1-2	CASSLPGQGFLYGYTF	TGTGCCAGCAGCTTACCGGGACAGGGTTTTCTCTATGGCTACACCTTC
.	TRBD1	TRBV28	TRBJ2-5	CASSPTGMGETQYF	TGTGCCAGCAGCCCGACAGGGATGGGAGAGACCCAGTACTTC
.	TRBD1	TRBV10-3	TRBJ2-5	CAISEVGQRGETQYF	TGTGCCATCAGTGAAGTGGGACAGAGGGGAGAGACCCAGTACTTC
.	TRBD2	TRBV27	TRBJ2-3	CASSLLIEAGGPLGTDTQYF	TGTGCCAGCAGTTTATTAATCGAGGCGGGAGGGCCACTGGGCACAGATACGCAGTATTTT
.	.	TRBV6-1	TRBJ1-5	CASSDGGNQPQHF	TGTGCCAGCAGTGATGGAGGCAATCAGCCCCAGCATTTT
.	.	TRBV5-1	TRBJ1-1	CASSLIRGTEAFF	TGCGCCAGCAGCTTGATTAGGGGCACTGAAGCTTTCTTT
.	TRBD1	TRBV27	TRBJ1-2	CASSFVQGANGYTF	TGTGCCAGCAGTTTCGTACAGGGGGCTAATGGCTACACCTTC
.	.	TRBV6-5	TRBJ1-2	CASSYPGRNYGYTF	TGTGCCAGCAGTTACCCAGGGCGGAACTATGGCTACACCTTC
.	.	TRBV9	TRBJ1-4	CASSPRQGTNEKLFF	TGTGCCAGCAGCCCCCGGCAGGGTACTAATGAAAAACTGTTTTTT
.	TRBD1	TRBV5-1	TRBJ1-2	CASSLAVPDRDGGYTF	TGCGCCAGCAGCTTGGCGGTACCGGACAGGGACGGCGGCTACACCTTC
.	.	TRBV11-3	TRBJ1-1	CASAAALDTEAFF	TGTGCCAGCGCGGCCGCACTTGACACTGAAGCTTTCTTT
.	TRBD1	TRBV7-8	TRBJ2-5	CASSTGGGIQETQYF	TGTGCCAGCAGTACAGGGGGAGGAATCCAAGAGACCCAGTACTTC
.	.	TRBV4-3	TRBJ1-1	CASSQGGQRYTEAFF	TGCGCCAGCAGCCAAGGGGGGCAGCGGTACACTGAAGCTTTCTTT
.	.	TRBV7-3	TRBJ1-1	CASSFRVEYTEAFF	TGTGCCAGCAGCTTCAGGGTGGAGTACACTGAAGCTTTCTTT
.	.	TRBV29-1	TRBJ2-1	CSDWVPRGNEQFF	TGCAGCGATTGGGTCCCGCGAGGGAATGAGCAGTTCTTC
.	.	TRBV9	TRBJ2-7	CASGRGEGRNYEQYF	TGTGCCAGCGGCAGGGGCGAGGGTAGGAACTACGAGCAGTACTTC
.	.	TRBV4-1	TRBJ2-7	CASSTGPGAYEQYF	TGCGCCAGCAGCACAGGTCCAGGGGCCTACGAGCAGTACTTC
once	.	TRBV10-3	TRBJ2-3	CAIDQGGTQYF	TGTGCCATCGACCAGGGGGGTACGCAGTATTTT
.	TRBD1	TRBV9	TRBJ1-2	CASRATGGLGGYTF	TGTGCCAGCAGAGCCACAGGGGGCTTAGGTGGCTACACCTTC
.	TRBD2	TRBV9	TRBJ2-1	CASSPWGNRGGGDEQFF	TGTGCCAGCAGCCCCTGGGGAAACAGGGGCGGGGGGGATGAGCAGTTCTTC
.	.	TRBV28	TRBJ1-4	CASAESVTNEKLFF	TGTGCCAGCGCTGAGAGTGTGACTAATGAAAAACTGTTTTTT
.	.	TRBV28	TRBJ1-1	CAAIAPSLNTEAFF	TGTGCCGCAATTGCACCAAGCTTGAACACTGAAGCTTTCTTT
.	.	TRBV27	TRBJ1-1	CASSLWGKNTEAFF	TGTGCCAGCAGTTTATGGGGCAAAAACACTGAAGCTTTCTTT
.	.	TRBV5-4	TRBJ2-1	CASLPFTGSSYNEQFF	TGTGCCAGCCTCCCTTTTACGGGGAGCTCCTACAATGAGCAGTTCTTC
.	.	TRBV5-4	TRBJ2-2	CASGTQGGAGTGELFF	TGTGCCAGCGGCACTCAAGGAGGGGCGGGGACCGGGGAGCTGTTTTTT